This T cell receptor beta chain was sequenced for a study of CXCR3-negative and CXCR3-positive naive CD8 T cells. In the study overall: A total of 150 million or so TRB reads was generated, with about 1.5 +/- 0.3 million per library.

The method, 5' RACE with UMI labels, was used to prepare the TRB cDNA libraries. Reprocessing the 5' RACE reads, TCRdb reports a single entry for every CDR3 protein and omits DNA. The listing contains about 130,000 distinct CDR3 sequences. Remarks on this clonotype: The antigen is unknown.

The CDR3 is 15 amino acids. Germline CDR1 and CDR2: SGDLS and YYNGEE. Overall study findings and caveats: Naive CXCR3-positive and CXCR3-negative cells shared similar TRBV-TRBJ usage, unlike memory cells.

This chain joins TRBV9 and TRBJ1-2. The TCR comes from a human donor in good health. Some clones in this sample may be carry-over from other donors' samples. Sequencing input: naive CXCR3- CD8+ T cells from blood. Subset given: CD45RO-CCR7+CD27+CD95- naive CD8+ T cells lacking CXCR3 (TNR3-). CDR3 protein: CASSESGTGNYGYTF.